The 19 T cell receptor beta chains below were found in one sample sequenced in a study of regulatory T cells in long-lasting Graves disease. TCR beta libraries were built with iRepertoire HTBI primers and Arm-PCR of CDR3 regions. TCRdb ran MiXCR on the multiplex PCR reads and lists one entry per CDR3 protein. The sample yields over 200,000 distinct CDR3 sequences, around 18% seen once. This sample's time point: newly diagnosed GD, antithyroid drugs for less than 3 months. Extracted RNA from PBMCs served as the source of the TCR library. The same specimen was also included in a second study, on T cells in Graves' hyperthyroidism and ophthalmopathy.

Sequenced material: peripheral blood mononuclear cells (PBMCs), taken at new diagnosis, from a patient treated with antithyroid drugs. These receptors originate from a woman in her twenties or thirties with Graves disease.

This clonotype was observed many times. The rearrangement joins TRBV5-1 to TRBJ2-7; no firm D call. V lost 0 bases to trimming and J lost 6 bases, with 4 bases between them. The length of the CDR3 is 11 residues. CDR1 is SGHRS and CDR2 is YFSETQ in the germline V gene. This chain's CDR3 is CASSLEGEQYF. The CDR3 coding sequence is TGCGCCAGCAGCTTGGAGGGCGAGCAGTACTTC.

The sample holds a few counts of this clonotype. The chain uses TRBV12-5 and TRBJ2-3, with 9 nucleotides matching TRBD2. The CDR3 totals 17 residues. Germline V gives CDR1 LGHNT, CDR2 FRNRAP. V shed 0 bases and J 3 bases; nucleotides not matched to a gene: 7. The CDR3 loop is CASGLVTSGLGTDTQYF. DNA of the CDR3: TGTGCTAGTGGTTTGGTCACTAGCGGGCTGGGGACAGATACGCAGTATTTT.

This clonotype was counted ten times or more. J is TRBJ2-3 and V is TRBV2, with unresolved D. Trimming removed 5 bases from V and 3 bases from J, with 15 bases in between. Germline V gene data show CDR1 as SNHLY and CDR2 as FYNNEI. The CDR3 length is 15 residues. The CDR3 DNA is TGTGCCAGCAGTATAGGCCGGCTTGAGACAGATACGCAGTATTTT. Its protein is CASSIGRLETDTQYF.

This clonotype was seen repeatedly, ten times or more. The chain carries TRBV2 and TRBJ1-6; a weak D match, TRBD1 (6 bases). This CDR3 region has 18 residues. Trimming removed 6 bases from V and 0 bases from J, with 18 bases in between. Germline V gives CDR1 SNHLY, CDR2 FYNNEI. The CDR3, as DNA: TGTGCCAGCAGAGTGCCGGGACACAGAGACTCCTATAATTCACCCCTCCACTTT. Protein: CASRVPGHRDSYNSPLHF.

This clonotype has at least ten counts. The V gene is TRBV20-1, the J gene TRBJ1-4, with 8 bases identical to TRBD1. CDR3 size: 20 residues. Germline values: CDR1 DFQATT, CDR2 SNEGSKA (reference sequence). With 1 base clipped from V and 7 bases from J, the junction kept 23 bases outside the gene matches. CDR3 in amino acids: CSARVRGKPGQASLSEKLFF. The CDR3 DNA reads as TGCAGTGCTAGAGTGAGGGGGAAACCGGGACAGGCCTCCCTGAGTGAAAAACTGTTTTTT.

This clonotype has just a few counts. V and J are TRBV10-1 and TRBJ2-2, with D possibly matching TRBD1 (6 bases). In germline, CDR1 is WNHNN, CDR2 SYGVQD (reference sequence). With 10 bases removed from V and 6 bases from J, the gap between germline ends came to 24 bases. The CDR3 extends over 16 amino acids. CDR3 amino acids: CANSETGTGKAGELFF. As DNA, the CDR3 is TGCGCCAACTCAGAAACAGGGACCGGGAAGGCCGGGGAGCTGTTTTTT.

In its sample, this clonotype was seen many times. The chain is built from TRBV20-1 and TRBJ1-1, with D perhaps TRBD1 (6 bases). The CDR3 length is 13 residues. V dropped 6 bases and J dropped 0 bases, with 11 bases sitting between them. Looked up from germline, CDR1 is DFQATT and CDR2 is SNEGSKA (reference sequence). The CDR3 protein is CSALQGVNTEAFF. The CDR3 DNA follows: TGCAGTGCCTTACAGGGCGTGAACACTGAAGCTTTCTTT.

There are many counts of this clonotype. The junction differs from germline at one of its ends, possibly a read error. The chain is built from TRBV20-1 and TRBJ1-5; 8 bases line up with TRBD1. This CDR3 has 15 amino acids. CDR1 and CDR2 (germline): DFQATT, SNEGSKA (reference sequence). In DNA, the CDR3 is TGCGGTGCTGGAGAAGGGACAGGCAGCAATCAGCCCCAGCATTTT. This sequence encodes CGAGEGTGSNQPQHF.

This clonotype occurred many times. The chain combines TRBV14 with TRBJ2-3; D ambiguous. Trimming left V 1 base short and J 7 bases short, with 9 bases between. This CDR3 comprises 13 residues. CDR1 and CDR2 from the germline V gene are SGHDN and FVKESK. CDR3 sequence (DNA): TGTGCCAGCAGCCAAGGGGGATTAAATACGCAGTATTTT. This sequence encodes CASSQGGLNTQYF.

This clonotype occurred many times. This chain connects TRBV2 to TRBJ1-3; D is perhaps TRBD1 (6 bases). The CDR3 totals 14 residues. CDR1 is SNHLY, CDR2 FYNNEI, per germline. Deletions cut 6 bases from V and 3 bases from J, with 12 bases between. In DNA, the CDR3 is TGTGCCAGCAGGGCGGACAGCCTTGGAAACACCATATATTTT. It yields the protein CASRADSLGNTIYF.

V usage is TRBV30 and J usage is TRBJ1-1; tentatively, D is TRBD1 (5 bases). Between the trimmed V and J ends, which lost 6 bases and 7 bases, there was a span of 9 bases. Germline lookup yields CDR1 GTSNPN and CDR2 SVGIG (reference sequence). This CDR3 has 10 amino acids. The CDR3: CACGDVEAFF. CDR3 bases: TGTGCCTGCGGGGACGTTGAAGCTTTCTTT.

There are many counts of this clonotype. This chain uses TRBV2 with TRBJ1-3; D might be TRBD1 (5 bases). The CDR3 spans 15 residues. Looked up from germline, CDR1 is SNHLY and CDR2 is FYNNEI. Trimming stripped 4 bases from V and 8 bases from J, with 18 bases between. CDR3 residues: CASSVDLGGADTIYF. Here the CDR3 DNA reads TGTGCCAGCAGTGTGGACCTGGGAGGGGCCGACACCATATATTTT. Supplemented by reference TRBV2 and TRBJ1-3, the full variable domain reads EPEVTQTPSHQVTQMGQEVILRCVPISNHLYFYWYRQILGQKVEFLVSFYNNEISEKSEIFDDQFSVERPDGSNFTLKIRSTKLEDSAMYFCASSVDLGGADTIYFGEGSWLTVV.

This clonotype has at least ten counts. The chain has TRBV6-1 and TRBJ1-1, with 7 bases fitting TRBD1. Trimming cost V 6 bases and J 3 bases; bases outside gene matches: 10. Germline-derived CDR1 and CDR2 are MNHNS and SASEGT. The CDR3 runs to 15 residues. The CDR3: CASSVSRQGYTEAFF. DNA of the CDR3: TGTGCCAGCAGCGTGAGCCGACAGGGCTACACTGAAGCTTTCTTT.

The V gene is TRBV4-1, the J gene TRBJ2-1; 7 positions agree with TRBD1. This CDR3 has 17 amino acids. CDR1 and CDR2 (germline): MGHRA, YSYEKL. Losses at the gene ends were 0 bases for V and 5 bases for J; bases not matched to a gene: 10. The CDR3 sequence is CASSQDEGRGLNNEQFF. CDR3 bases: TGCGCCAGCAGCCAAGACGAGGGAAGGGGGCTCAACAATGAGCAGTTCTTC.

Many counts were recorded for this clonotype. The chain combines TRBV15 with TRBJ2-1, with 10 bases matching TRBD2. Germline values: CDR1 LNHNV, CDR2 YYDKDF (reference sequence). CDR3 size: 18 residues. J was trimmed by 2 bases and V by 1 base; bases with no gene match: 8. The CDR3 loop is CATSRALSSGGAYNEQFF. In DNA form, the CDR3 reads TGTGCCACCAGCAGAGCTCTTTCGAGCGGGGGGGCCTACAATGAGCAGTTCTTC.

The chain combines TRBV12-3 or TRBV12-4 with TRBJ1-1; TRBD1 matches 8 bases. After removal of 3 bases from V and 3 bases from J, the junction contained 6 bases not matched to a gene. The CDR3 has 15 residues. The CDR3 loop is CASSFKQGVDTEAFF. CDR3 nucleotide sequence: TGTGCCAGCAGTTTTAAACAGGGGGTTGACACTGAAGCTTTCTTT.

This clonotype was recorded many times. The J gene is TRBJ1-5, the V gene TRBV7-8; TRBD1 agrees at 7 bases. This CDR3 has 15 residues. Germline trimming cut 5 bases from V and 2 bases from J; bases unmatched to any gene: 6. Per germline, CDR1 SGHVS and CDR2 FQNEAQ. The CDR3 spells CASSPRDRRNQPQHF. The CDR3 DNA reads as TGTGCCAGCAGCCCCCGGGACAGACGCAATCAGCCCCAGCATTTT.

This clonotype was seen a few times. This chain uses TRBV19 with TRBJ2-7; no reliable D call. Between the trimmed V and J ends, which lost 4 bases and 2 bases, there was a span of 6 bases. From germline, CDR1 is LNHDA and CDR2 SQIVND (reference sequence). CDR3 size: 12 residues. The CDR3 loop is CASSTDTYEQYF. In DNA, the CDR3 is TGTGCCAGTAGTACCGACACCTACGAGCAGTACTTC.

In this sample, this clonotype turned up many times. The V and J genes are TRBV12-5 and TRBJ2-7; the match to TRBD2 covers 7 bases. CDR1 is LGHNT, CDR2 FRNRAP, per germline. The CDR3 has 13 residues. V shed 6 bases, J shed 2 bases, and the junction held 4 bases outside the gene matches. CDR3 nucleotides: TGTGCTAGTGGCTATGGGACTACCTACGAGCAGTACTTC. This codes for CASGYGTTYEQYF.